The 13 T cell receptor beta chains in this list originate from one sample, sequenced in a study of blood T cell repertoires in COVID-19. Using immunoSEQ multiplex PCR, the repertoire was profiled, and TCRdb retains in-frame clones only, with some absent. The sample consists of hundreds of thousands of clones, roughly 88% of them appearing once. Sample: PBMCs or T cells enriched from blood (not recorded which). Every receptor here comes from a woman aged 40 to 50 with acute COVID-19.

The chain uses TRBV5-4 and TRBJ1-5; 8 bases line up with TRBD1. The CDR3 covers 15 residues. CDR1 is SGHNT, CDR2 YYREEE, per germline (reference sequence). V shed 4 bases, J shed 0 bases, and the junction held 3 bases outside the gene matches. CDR3 protein: CASSLTGDSNQPQHF. The CDR3 nucleotides read TGTGCCAGCAGCCTGACAGGGGATAGCAATCAGCCCCAGCATTTT.

J is TRBJ1-6 and V is TRBV6-5, with D hard to call. Trimming stripped 6 bases from V and 5 bases from J, with 8 bases between. The length of the CDR3 is 13 residues. The V gene's germline CDR1 is MNHEY and CDR2 SVGAGI. The CDR3 coding sequence is TGTGCCAGCAGCGAGCGGAATAATTCACCCCTCCACTTT. Translated, it gives CASSERNNSPLHF.

The chain carries TRBV7-8 and TRBJ2-1; 10 nucleotides match TRBD2. Per the germline V gene, CDR1 is SGHVS and CDR2 is FQNEAQ. V dropped 6 bases and J dropped 3; count of bases not matched to a gene: 5. This CDR3 spans 15 amino acids. In nucleotides, the CDR3 is TGTGCCAGCAGTCTAAGCGGGAGGGTCTACAATGAGCAGTTCTTC. It specifies CASSLSGRVYNEQFF.

V is TRBV5-1 and J is TRBJ1-1; D perhaps matches TRBD1 (6 bases). The CDR3 has 14 amino acids. The V end lost 0 bases, the J end lost 0 bases, and 6 bases lay between the germline ends. Germline V gene lookup returns CDR1 SGHRS and CDR2 YFSETQ. The CDR3 here is CASSLDRVNTEAFF. CDR3 in DNA: TGCGCCAGCAGCTTGGACAGGGTGAACACTGAAGCTTTCTTT.

J is TRBJ2-7 and V is TRBV7-8; the match to TRBD2 covers 7 bases. Germline CDR1 and CDR2: SGHVS and FQNEAQ. V shed 0 bases, J shed 6 bases, and the junction held 14 bases outside the gene matches. The CDR3 is 17 residues long. In nucleotides, the CDR3 is TGTGCCAGCAGCTTAGCGCAGGTGGGAGGGAGCGGTCGCGAGCAGTACTTC. Encoded protein: CASSLAQVGGSGREQYF.

The chain joins TRBV28 to TRBJ1-6, with D possibly being TRBD1 (5 bases). The CDR3 runs to 15 residues. V was trimmed by 8 bases and J by 5 bases, leaving 16 bases between them. The germline V gene encodes CDR1 MDHEN and CDR2 SYDVKM. For the CDR3, the DNA is TGTGCCAGCCGAATAACAGGAAATCATAATTCACCCCTCCACTTT. It encodes CASRITGNHNSPLHF. Filled out from reference TRBV28 and TRBJ1-6, the complete variable domain reads DVKVTQSSRYLVKRTGEKVFLECVQDMDHENMFWYRQDPGLGLRLIYFSYDVKMKEKGDIPEGYSVSREKKERFSLILESASTNQTSMYLCASRITGNHNSPLHFGNGTRLTVT.

The gene calls are TRBV5-1 and TRBJ2-1; D call uncertain. The CDR3 spans 15 residues. The V gene lost 0 bases and the J gene lost 6 bases, with 13 bases spanning the gap. Germline assignment: CDR1 SGHRS and CDR2 YFSETQ. The CDR3 here is CASSLVSGLRNEQFF. Here the CDR3 DNA reads TGCGCCAGCAGCTTGGTCTCAGGCCTACGCAATGAGCAGTTCTTC. Based on the CDR3 plus reference TRBV5-1 and TRBJ2-1, the full variable domain is KAGVTQTPRYLIKTRGQQVTLSCSPISGHRSVSWYQQTPGQGLQFLFEYFSETQRNKGNFPGRFSGRQFSNSRSEMNVSTLELGDSALYLCASSLVSGLRNEQFFGPGTRLTVL.

The genes are TRBV5-6 and TRBJ2-7; the D gene is possibly TRBD2 (5 bases). In germline, CDR1 is SGHDT, CDR2 YYEEEE. The CDR3 runs to 12 residues. Deletions cut 3 bases from V and 3 bases from J, with 7 bases between. The CDR3 DNA follows: TGTGCCAGCAGCTACCGGGGCTACGAGCAGTACGTC. Translated: CASSYRGYEQYV.

This sequence joins TRBV24-1 and TRBJ2-5; D may be TRBD1 (5 bases). V was cut by 4 bases and J by 2 bases, with 19 bases left in between. The CDR3 contains 17 residues. In germline, CDR1 is KGHDR, CDR2 SFDVKD. For the CDR3, the DNA is TGTGCCACCAGTGAGTGGGGCTCGCCAGGGAAACAAGAGACCCAGTACTTC. Residues: CATSEWGSPGKQETQYF.

This clone was seen a handful of times. The chain combines TRBV18 with TRBJ1-1, with 8 bases lining up with TRBD1. The CDR3 sequence is 14 residues long. Germline V gives CDR1 KGHSH, CDR2 LQKENI. The ends lost 7 bases at V and 6 bases at J; junction bases unmatched: 10. The CDR3 protein is CASYSGTGVPEAFF. The CDR3 coding sequence is TGTGCCAGCTACTCCGGGACAGGTGTACCTGAAGCTTTCTTT.

This chain uses TRBV7-9 with TRBJ2-5, with 7 nucleotides matching TRBD1. The CDR3 contains 14 residues. Trimming took 1 base from V and 4 from J; bases not matched to a gene: 3. Germline assignment: CDR1 SEHNR and CDR2 FQNEAQ (reference sequence). Here the CDR3 reads CASSLVAGGETQYF. CDR3 DNA: TGTGCCAGCAGCTTAGTGGCAGGGGGAGAGACCCAGTACTTC. Together with reference TRBV7-9 and TRBJ2-5, the CDR3 gives the full variable domain: DTGVSQNPRHKITKRGQNVTFRCDPISEHNRLYWYRQTLGQGPEFLTYFQNEAQLEKSRLLSDRFSAERPKGSFSTLEIQRTEQGDSAMYLCASSLVAGGETQYFGPGTRLLVL.

The J gene is TRBJ2-7, the V gene TRBV5-6, with 8 bases lining up with TRBD1. The CDR3 runs to 13 residues. V shed 1 base and J 5 bases; nucleotides not matched to a gene: 2. CDR1 SGHDT and CDR2 YYEEEE come from the germline V gene. The CDR3 loop is CASSLQGADEQYF. The CDR3 DNA reads TGTGCCAGCAGCTTGCAGGGGGCTGACGAGCAGTACTTC.

V and J are TRBV7-9 and TRBJ2-1; D not certain. CDR1 SEHNR and CDR2 FQNEAQ come from the germline V gene (reference sequence). V dropped 5 bases and J dropped 6 bases, with 11 bases sitting between them. The CDR3 sequence is 13 residues long. The CDR3 here is CASSNSGGNEQFF. Written as DNA, the CDR3 is TGTGCCAGCAGCAATTCGGGTGGCAATGAGCAGTTCTTC. Filled out from reference TRBV7-9 and TRBJ2-1, the complete variable domain reads DTGVSQNPRHKITKRGQNVTFRCDPISEHNRLYWYRQTLGQGPEFLTYFQNEAQLEKSRLLSDRFSAERPKGSFSTLEIQRTEQGDSAMYLCASSNSGGNEQFFGPGTRLTVL.